This record looks at one TCR beta chain sequence and its context. V was clipped by 10 bases and J by 2 bases; unmatched bases: 22. The CDR3 contains 18 residues. Germline V gene sequence: CDR1 MDHEN, CDR2 SYDVKM. Corrective cardiac operations yielded the resected thymus tissue. Among the donors, all were healthy Finnish infants having corrective surgery for congenital heart defects. The data derive from a study of human thymus T cells. Data came from immunoSEQ multiplex PCR; TCRdb stores just in-frame clones and leaves some out. The table has tens of thousands of clones, 85% to 95% seen once. This TCR came from a girl in the first two years of life with a congenital heart defect but otherwise immunologically healthy. Sequencing was done on a sample of thymus tissue. The chain links TRBV28 to TRBJ2-5, with TRBD1 matching over 7 bases. The CDR3 nucleotides are TGTGCCACCCTACTGTACCCCCGGGGCAGGGGGAAGCAAGAGACCCAGTACTTC. Protein sequence: CATLLYPRGRGKQETQYF.